This T cell receptor (beta chain) was identified in a study of blood T cell repertoires in COVID-19. In germline, CDR1 is KGHDR, CDR2 SFDVKD. The CDR3 covers 14 residues. With V trimmed by 4 bases and J by 6 bases, 2 bases remained unmatched. Measured with immunoSEQ multiplex PCR; TCRdb has only the in-frame clones, and not every one. The sample includes approximately 99,000 clones, about four fifths of them seen just once. Sequencing used peripheral blood. This TCR was recovered from a woman older than 75 with active or convalescent COVID-19. The chain recombines TRBV24-1 with TRBJ2-2; TRBD1 agrees at 9 bases. The chain's CDR3 is CATSETGGAGELFF. The CDR3 region has the DNA TGTGCCACCAGTGAGACAGGGGGGGCCGGGGAGCTGTTTTTT.